Each of the 14 T cell receptor beta chains below was sequenced from the same sample in a study of molecular identifiers for immune sequencing clone quantification (dated by TCRdb to the late 2010s). Receptors were amplified or captured by PCR. Sequenced on a NextSeq 500. The public sequencing data were trimmed at Q25 with fastp and processed into clonotypes with MiXCR by TCRdb, which kept only in-frame beta chains. For every CDR3 protein sequence, its rows merge into one entry that carries the most common genes and DNA. The sample table shows 100,000 or so distinct CDR3 sequences, and 35% to 40% are seen once. Of the sample, roughly 4.2% is held by the ten largest clones. The sequenced material came from naive CD8+ T cells from blood, with Jurkat cell RNA spiked in. This sample's cell subset or site label indicates: FACS-sorted CD8+CD4-CCR7+CD45RA+ naive T cells. The receptors derive from a human donor in good health. Some libraries in this study had Jurkat cell RNA spiked in.

V usage is TRBV12-3 or TRBV12-4 and J usage is TRBJ2-7; 8 bases fit TRBD1. The CDR3 extends over 18 amino acids. With 7 bases clipped from V and 1 base from J, the junction kept 18 bases outside the gene matches. The CDR3 sequence: CASTNPGPGTGPSYEQYF. The CDR3 nucleotides are TGTGCCAGCACCAATCCTGGTCCCGGGACAGGACCTTCCTACGAGCAGTACTTC.

This rearrangement joins TRBV19 to TRBJ1-1, with 7 bases identical to TRBD1. Looked up from germline, CDR1 is LNHDA and CDR2 is SQIVND (reference sequence). The length of the CDR3 is 13 residues. With 9 bases clipped from V and 5 bases from J, the junction kept 9 bases outside the gene matches. The CDR3 here is CASTPGGRTEAFF. In DNA, the CDR3 is TGTGCCAGCACCCCAGGGGGGCGGACTGAAGCTTTCTTT.

This clonotype was recorded many times. V usage is TRBV29-1 and J usage is TRBJ2-2, with D perhaps matching TRBD1 (6 bases). V lost 7 bases and J lost 3, with 9 bases in between. The CDR3 is 12 amino acids. CDR1 and CDR2 from the germline V gene are SQVTM and ANQGSEA. The CDR3 region is CSATGYTGELFF. Here the CDR3 DNA reads TGCAGCGCTACAGGGTACACCGGGGAGCTGTTTTTT.

This clonotype was counted between two and nine times. The chain joins TRBV7-9 to TRBJ2-3; 9 nucleotides line up with TRBD2. CDR3 length: 18 amino acids. The V gene end was trimmed by 3 bases and the J gene end by 3 bases; junction bases not matched to a gene: 13. In germline, CDR1 is SEHNR, CDR2 FQNEAQ (reference sequence). CDR3 sequence reads: CASSFTSSGAITTDTQYF. The DNA of the CDR3 is TGTGCCAGCAGCTTCACGTCTAGCGGGGCGATAACTACAGATACGCAGTATTTT.

This clonotype has only a few counts. The chain has TRBV20-1 and TRBJ1-4; D gene uncertain. V lost 6 bases, J lost 6 bases, and 14 bases lay in between. Germline CDR1 is DFQATT and CDR2 is SNEGSKA (reference sequence). This CDR3 comprises 13 residues. Here the CDR3 reads CSARDIGDEKLFF. The CDR3, as DNA: TGCAGTGCAAGGGATATTGGTGATGAAAAACTGTTTTTT.

Only a few counts were recorded for this clonotype. V is TRBV19 and J is TRBJ2-1, with 7 bases lining up with TRBD1. From germline, CDR1 is LNHDA and CDR2 SQIVND (reference sequence). The V segment lost 0 bases and the J segment 6 bases; nucleotides outside the gene matches: 8. There are 16 residues in the CDR3. For the CDR3, the DNA is TGTGCCAGTAGTATAGATTCAGGGGGTCATCTCAATGAGCAGTTCTTC. Its translation: CASSIDSGGHLNEQFF.

CDR3 loop: CASRIARGQFF. In DNA, the CDR3 is TGTGCCAGCAGAATCGCTCGTGGGCAGTTCTTC. The V call is TRBV7-8, the J call TRBJ2-1; no clear D. V lost 6 bases and J 12 bases, leaving 12 bases between the germline ends. Germline-derived CDR1 and CDR2 are SGHVS and FQNEAQ. The CDR3 is 11 amino acids.

There are many counts of this clonotype. The V and J genes are TRBV20-1 and TRBJ2-3, with D hard to call. Trimming left V 6 bases short and J 3 bases short, with 4 bases between. CDR3 length equals 10 residues. CDR1 and CDR2 (germline): DFQATT, SNEGSKA (reference sequence). In nucleotides, the CDR3 is TGCAGTGCCGAAACAGATACGCAGTATTTT. This gives the protein CSAETDTQYF.

To note about this clonotype: Since a much larger clone is just one base distant, this may be a read error. This chain links TRBV7-2 with TRBJ2-7, with D unresolved. CDR1 is SGHTA, CDR2 FQGNSA, per germline. The CDR3 has 11 residues. In DNA, the CDR3 is TGTGCCAGCAGCTTATGGTACGAGCAGAACTTC. It specifies CASSLWYEQNF. Using reference TRBV7-2 and TRBJ2-7 for the parts outside the CDR3, the full variable domain is GAGVSQSPSNKVTEKGKDVELRCDPISGHTALYWYRQSLGQGLEFLIYFQGNSAPDKSGLPSDRFSAERTGGSVSTLTIQRTQQEDSAVYLCASSLWYEQNFGPGTRLTVT.

In regard to this clonotype: A read error may explain this, as a much larger clone is one base away. The rearrangement uses TRBV2 and TRBJ2-3, with 8 positions matching TRBD2. Germline CDR1 SNHLY, CDR2 FYNNEI. There are 14 residues in the CDR3. V lost 7 bases to trimming and J lost 5 bases; unmatched junction nucleotides: 8. The CDR3 DNA reads TGTGCCAGCACCACTAGCGGTCACATAGATACGCAGTATTTT. Encoded protein: CASTTSGHIDTQYF. The variable domain in full, with the rest retrieved from reference TRBV2 and TRBJ2-3, is EPEVTQTPSHQVTQMGQEVILRCVPISNHLYFYWYRQILGQKVEFLVSFYNNEISEKSEIFDDQFSVERPDGSNFTLKIRSTKLEDSAMYFCASTTSGHIDTQYFGPGTRLTVL.

This clonotype was counted a few times. V gene TRBV6-5 combines with J gene TRBJ2-1; D is possibly TRBD2 (6 bases). V was clipped by 0 bases and J by 5 bases, with 11 bases between them. The germline gives CDR1 MNHEY, CDR2 SVGAGI. The CDR3 extends over 15 amino acids. CDR3 sequence: CASSYSLGLDNEQFF. The CDR3 bases are TGTGCCAGCAGTTACTCGTTGGGACTTGACAATGAGCAGTTCTTC.

The chain employs TRBV14 and TRBJ2-7; D tentatively reads TRBD1 or TRBD2 (5 bases each). There are 16 residues in the CDR3. CDR1 and CDR2 from the germline V gene are SGHDN and FVKESK. Deletions cut 2 bases from V and 3 bases from J, with 17 bases between. This CDR3 reads CASSQPPGPQNYEQYF. In DNA, the CDR3 is TGTGCCAGCAGCCAACCTCCGGGGCCCCAAAACTACGAGCAGTACTTC.

This clonotype was seen only once. One end of the junction varies from germline; a read error may be responsible. This chain joins TRBV4-3 and TRBJ2-5; possibly TRBD1 or TRBD2 for D (5 bases each). The germline gives CDR1 LGHNA, CDR2 YSLEER. The CDR3 length is 16 residues. The CDR3 spells CASSQGGSPDSGTQNF. The CDR3 DNA reads as TGCGCCAGCAGCCAAGGTGGCAGTCCCGATTCTGGGACCCAGAACTTC.

The chain is built from TRBV29-1 and TRBJ2-2; 7 bases fit TRBD1. This CDR3 has 12 residues. CDR1 is SQVTM and CDR2 is ANQGSEA in the germline V gene. After removal of 6 bases from V and 7 bases from J, the junction contained 5 bases not matched to a gene. This CDR3 reads CSVPGGIGELFF. The DNA for the CDR3 is TGCAGCGTCCCAGGGGGAATCGGGGAGCTGTTTTTT.